A selection of T cell receptor beta chains follows, all from one sample in a study of identifying expanded T cells in peripheral blood. The data were produced by immunoSEQ multiplex PCR, yet TCRdb's version contains in-frame clones alone and is incomplete. The table records fewer than 110,000 clones, 87% of them present only once. What was sequenced was blood. The receptor set was obtained from a person aged 18 to 75 in good health. CDR3s include the opening cysteine and the closing phenylalanine or tryptophan. Each record gives: J gene, D gene, V gene, clone size, CDR3 DNA, CDR3 protein. A D gene is named only where the DNA matches it firmly. Only some rows state a clone size, as once, few, many or a class for expanded clones.

TRBJ1-2,TRBD1,TRBV4-1,few,TGCGCCAGCAGCCGAGGACAGGGTCTGATCGATGGCTACACCTTC,CASSRGQGLIDGYTF
TRBJ2-3,TRBD2,TRBV11-2,-,TGTGCCAGCAGCCCATCTAGCGGGTCTTGGGATACGCAGTATTTT,CASSPSSGSWDTQYF
TRBJ1-2,-,TRBV18,few,TGTGCCAGCTCACCAACGTGGGGAATAGGCTACACCTTC,CASSPTWGIGYTF
TRBJ2-2,TRBD2,TRBV10-3,-,TGTGCCACGCTAGCGGCCAACACCGGGGAGCTGTTTTTT,CATLAANTGELFF
TRBJ2-1,TRBD2,TRBV2,-,TGTGCCAGCAGATCCTTAGAGCGGGGGAACTACAATGAGCAGTTCTTC,CASRSLERGNYNEQFF
TRBJ2-1,-,TRBV2,-,TGTGCCAGCAGTGATGACTACCCCGGTGGGCAGTTCTTC,CASSDDYPGGQFF
TRBJ1-3,-,TRBV14,-,TGTGCCAGCAGCCTGACAGTGGGAAACACCATATATTTT,CASSLTVGNTIYF
TRBJ2-2,TRBD2,TRBV2,-,TGTGCCAGCAGTCCTCCTAGCGGGGTGTACACCGGGGAGCTGTTTTTT,CASSPPSGVYTGELFF
TRBJ2-7,TRBD1,TRBV9,-,TGTGCCAGCAGCCCCCATCACAGGGGACCTTCGGGGGAGCAGTACTTC,CASSPHHRGPSGEQYF
TRBJ1-6,-,TRBV5-1,few,TGCGCCAGCAGCAGCCAACTGGACAGCAATTCACCCCTCCACTTT,CASSSQLDSNSPLHF
TRBJ1-5,-,TRBV19,-,TGTGCCAGTAGTATGAGGGGGAGCAATCAGCCCCAGCATTTT,CASSMRGSNQPQHF
TRBJ1-1,-,TRBV4-3,-,TGCGCCAGCACAACAGGGCGCATGAACACTGAAGCTTTCTTT,CASTTGRMNTEAFF
TRBJ2-5,-,TRBV28,-,TGTGCCATCACCCGCGGGGCTCAAGAGACCCAGTACTTC,CAITRGAQETQYF
TRBJ2-5,TRBD1,TRBV30,-,TGTGCCTGGAGTCGTCAAACAGGGGGGGAGACCCAGTACTTC,CAWSRQTGGETQYF
TRBJ2-7,TRBD1,TRBV6-1,-,TGTGCCAGCAGTGTCTGGGGGACAGGGAACTCCTACGAGCAGTACTTC,CASSVWGTGNSYEQYF